This T cell receptor beta chain was identified in a study of OX40 agonist ivuxolimab in advanced cancers. Across the study: An agonistic anti-OX40 (CD134) antibody, ivuxolimab, was used to treat the patients. Partial responses were observed in three patients, of whom one had hepatocellular carcinoma and two had cutaneous melanoma.

The CDR3 has 13 amino acids. Germline V gene lookup returns CDR1 MDHEN and CDR2 SYDVKM. V was shortened by 5 bases and J by 4 bases, with 8 bases between the two germline ends. The data were produced by immunoSEQ multiplex PCR, yet TCRdb's version contains in-frame clones alone and is incomplete. The sample lists 55,000 to 65,000 clones; around four fifths were seen once. This clone was detected a few times. The J gene is TRBJ2-2, the V gene TRBV28; D perhaps matches TRBD1 (5 bases). Sample: CD4+ or CD8+ T cells sorted from blood, taken in a trial of the OX40 agonist ivuxolimab. The TCR comes from an adult with an advanced solid tumor such as melanoma, head and neck, liver or kidney cancer. The CDR3: CASSMTVTGELFF. The CDR3 bases are TGTGCCAGCAGTATGACAGTCACCGGGGAGCTGTTTTTT. The complete variable domain, with remaining parts taken from reference TRBV28 and TRBJ2-2, reads DVKVTQSSRYLVKRTGEKVFLECVQDMDHENMFWYRQDPGLGLRLIYFSYDVKMKEKGDIPEGYSVSREKKERFSLILESASTNQTSMYLCASSMTVTGELFFGEGSRLTVL.